The clone carrying this T cell receptor beta chain was observed a handful of times. CDR3 length: 12 residues. From germline, CDR1 is KGHDR and CDR2 SFDVKD. Trimming shortened V by 8 bases and J by 7 bases, and 14 bases separated the two germline ends. The data derive from a study of blood T cell repertoires in COVID-19. The overall study: From T cells, B-cell-depleted T cells, or PBMCs came the material, which was cDNA or gDNA.

Per the original data handling: Reference gene primer amplification yielded estimated nucleated cell counts. The data were produced by immunoSEQ multiplex PCR, yet TCRdb's version contains in-frame clones alone and is incomplete. V and J calls and clone size are given by that table; D and trimming were obtained from the DNA. The sample shows more than 200,000 clones, approximately 90% of them seen only once. The clonotype originates from a woman aged 40 to 50 who had recovered from COVID-19. The chain combines TRBV24-1 with TRBJ2-7; maybe TRBD2 (5 bases). Sequenced sample: peripheral blood. Here the CDR3 reads CATMDPTGEQYF. The CDR3 DNA reads as TGTGCCACCATGGATCCCACGGGGGAGCAGTACTTC.